This TCR beta chain is drawn from a study of CD8 T cells in Susac syndrome. Study-wide results and limits: An acknowledgment was made by the study that its TCR sequencing and HLA analysis involved relatively few individuals.

Reverse transcription used roughly 0.45 to 1 ug RNA and random hexamers. TCR beta CDR3 was amplified by immunoSEQ covering 54 Vbeta and 13 Jbeta. TCRdb called the immunoSEQ multiplex PCR reads again in MiXCR, with one record for every CDR3 protein. The sample lists over 100,000 distinct CDR3 sequences, 90% to 96% occurring once. The germline CDR1 and CDR2 sequences are MNHNS and SASEGT. V shed 6 bases and J 1 base; nucleotides not matched to a gene: 8. CDR3 length equals 16 residues. As for this clonotype: Antigen unknown.

High-throughput TCR beta sequencing covered peripheral CD8+ and CD4+ T cells. Negative isolation yielded the CD8+ and CD4+ T cells, while FACS enriched the TEMRA cells. Sequencing input: CD4+ T cells from PBMCs. The rearrangement uses TRBV6-1 and TRBJ2-1, with 8 bases fitting TRBD1. The receptor was isolated from a human donor in good health. The CDR3: CASRGTGGGSYNEQFF. CDR3 coding DNA: TGTGCCAGCAGGGGTACAGGGGGAGGATCCTACAATGAGCAGTTCTTC.